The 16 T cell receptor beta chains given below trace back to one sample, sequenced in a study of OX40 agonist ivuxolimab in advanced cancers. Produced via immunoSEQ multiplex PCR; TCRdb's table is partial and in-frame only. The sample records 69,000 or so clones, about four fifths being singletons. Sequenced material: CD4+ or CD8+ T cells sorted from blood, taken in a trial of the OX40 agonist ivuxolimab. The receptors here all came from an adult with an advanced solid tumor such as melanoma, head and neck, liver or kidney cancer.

The CDR3 nucleotides read TGTGCCAGCAGTTTGGTAGGTACCGACGAGCAGTACTTC. As protein: CASSLVGTDEQYF. V gene TRBV28 combines with J gene TRBJ2-7; D gene uncertain. V gave up 3 bases and J gave up 5 bases, with 11 bases separating them. The CDR3 runs 13 residues. CDR1 is MDHEN, CDR2 SYDVKM, per germline.

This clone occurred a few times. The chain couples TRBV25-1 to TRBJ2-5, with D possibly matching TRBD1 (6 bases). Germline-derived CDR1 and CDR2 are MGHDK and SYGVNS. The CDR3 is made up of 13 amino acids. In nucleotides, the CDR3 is TGTTTGGGGGCGCGCCACAGTCCGGGAACCCAGTACTTC. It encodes CLGARHSPGTQYF.

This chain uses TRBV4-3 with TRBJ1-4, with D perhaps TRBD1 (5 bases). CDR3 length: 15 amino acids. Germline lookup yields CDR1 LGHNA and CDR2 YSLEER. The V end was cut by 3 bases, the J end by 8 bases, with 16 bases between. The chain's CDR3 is CASSQMNRWEEKLFF. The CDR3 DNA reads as TGCGCCAGCAGCCAGATGAACAGGTGGGAAGAAAAACTGTTTTTT.

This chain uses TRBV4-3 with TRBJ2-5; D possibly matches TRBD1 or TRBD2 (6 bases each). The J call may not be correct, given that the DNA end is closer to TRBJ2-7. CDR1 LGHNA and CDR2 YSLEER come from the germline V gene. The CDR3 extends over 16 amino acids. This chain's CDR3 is CASSQDTGAVTYEQYF. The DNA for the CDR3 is TGCGCCAGCAGCCAAGATACGGGGGCCGTTACCTACGAGCAGTACTTC.

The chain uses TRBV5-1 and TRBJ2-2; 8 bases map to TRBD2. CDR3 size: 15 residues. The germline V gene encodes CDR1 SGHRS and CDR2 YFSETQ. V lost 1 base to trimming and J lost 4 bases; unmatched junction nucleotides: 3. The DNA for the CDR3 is TGCGCCAGCAGCTTGAGACTAGCGATCACCGGGGAGCTGTTTTTT. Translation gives CASSLRLAITGELFF.

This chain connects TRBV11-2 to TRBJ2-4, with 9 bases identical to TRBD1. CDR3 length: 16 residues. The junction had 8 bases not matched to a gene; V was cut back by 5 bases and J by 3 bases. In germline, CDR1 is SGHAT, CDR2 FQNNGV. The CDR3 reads CASSPGQGSGKNIQYF. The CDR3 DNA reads TGTGCCAGCAGCCCTGGACAGGGGTCGGGCAAAAACATTCAGTACTTC.

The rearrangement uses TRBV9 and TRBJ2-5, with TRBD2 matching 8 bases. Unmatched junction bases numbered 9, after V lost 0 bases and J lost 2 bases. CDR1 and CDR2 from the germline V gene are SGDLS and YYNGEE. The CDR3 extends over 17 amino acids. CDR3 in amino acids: CASSVGWSGGPQETQYF. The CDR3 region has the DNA TGTGCCAGCAGCGTAGGGTGGAGCGGGGGACCACAAGAGACCCAGTACTTC. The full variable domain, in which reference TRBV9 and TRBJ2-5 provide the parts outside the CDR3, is DSGVTQTPKHLITATGQRVTLRCSPRSGDLSVYWYQQSLDQGLQFLIQYYNGEERAKGNILERFSAQQFPDLHSELNLSSLELGDSALYFCASSVGWSGGPQETQYFGPGTRLLVL.

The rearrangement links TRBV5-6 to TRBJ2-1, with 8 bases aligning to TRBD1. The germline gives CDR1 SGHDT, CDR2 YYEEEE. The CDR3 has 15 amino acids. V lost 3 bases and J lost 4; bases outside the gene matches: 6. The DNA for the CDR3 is TGTGCCAGCAGCTCCTGGGGGACAGGTTACAATGAGCAGTTCTTC. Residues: CASSSWGTGYNEQFF. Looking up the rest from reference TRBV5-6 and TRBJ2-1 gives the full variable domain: DAGVTQSPTHLIKTRGQQVTLRCSPKSGHDTVSWYQQALGQGPQFIFQYYEEEERQRGNFPDRFSGHQFPNYSSELNVNALLLGDSALYLCASSSWGTGYNEQFFGPGTRLTVL.

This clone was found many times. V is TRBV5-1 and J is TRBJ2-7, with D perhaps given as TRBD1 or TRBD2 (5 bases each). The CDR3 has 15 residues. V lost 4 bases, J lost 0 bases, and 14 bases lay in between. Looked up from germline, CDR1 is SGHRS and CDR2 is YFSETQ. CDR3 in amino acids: CASSHGPGSSYEQYV. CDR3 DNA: TGCGCCAGCAGCCACGGGCCAGGGAGCTCCTACGAGCAGTACGTC.

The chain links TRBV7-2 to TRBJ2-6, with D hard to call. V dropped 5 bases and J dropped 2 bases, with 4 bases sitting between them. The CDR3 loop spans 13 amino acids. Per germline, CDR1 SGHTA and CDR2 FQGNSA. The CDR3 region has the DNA TGTGCCAGCAGCCCAACTGGGGCCAACGTCCTGACTTTC. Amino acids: CASSPTGANVLTF.

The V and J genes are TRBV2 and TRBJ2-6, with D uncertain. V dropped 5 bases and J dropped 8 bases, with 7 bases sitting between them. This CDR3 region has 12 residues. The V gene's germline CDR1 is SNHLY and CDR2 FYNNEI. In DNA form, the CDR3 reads TGTGCCAGCAGTCAAGGCCCCAACGTCCTGACTTTC. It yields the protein CASSQGPNVLTF. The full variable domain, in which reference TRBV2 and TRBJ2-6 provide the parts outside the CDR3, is EPEVTQTPSHQVTQMGQEVILRCVPISNHLYFYWYRQILGQKVEFLVSFYNNEISEKSEIFDDQFSVERPDGSNFTLKIRSTKLEDSAMYFCASSQGPNVLTFGAGSRLTVL.

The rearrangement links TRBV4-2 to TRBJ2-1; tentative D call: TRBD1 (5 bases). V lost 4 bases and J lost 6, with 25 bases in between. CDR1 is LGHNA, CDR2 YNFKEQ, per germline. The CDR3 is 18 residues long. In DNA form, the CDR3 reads TGTGCCAGCAGCCCCATGACCCATAGCTTTTGGCAGGGCAATGAGCAGTTCTTC. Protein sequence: CASSPMTHSFWQGNEQFF.

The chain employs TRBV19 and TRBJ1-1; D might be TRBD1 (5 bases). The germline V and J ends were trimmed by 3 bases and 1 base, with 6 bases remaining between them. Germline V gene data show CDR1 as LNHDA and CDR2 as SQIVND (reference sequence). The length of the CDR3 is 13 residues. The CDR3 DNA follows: TGTGCCAGTAGTATCGGACAGAACACTGAAGCTTTCTTT. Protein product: CASSIGQNTEAFF.

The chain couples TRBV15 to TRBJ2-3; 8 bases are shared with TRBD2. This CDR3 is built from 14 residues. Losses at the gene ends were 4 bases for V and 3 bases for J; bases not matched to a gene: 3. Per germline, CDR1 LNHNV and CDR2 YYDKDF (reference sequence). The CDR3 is CATSNGGRTDTQYF. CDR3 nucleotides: TGTGCCACCAGCAACGGCGGGAGGACAGATACGCAGTATTTT.

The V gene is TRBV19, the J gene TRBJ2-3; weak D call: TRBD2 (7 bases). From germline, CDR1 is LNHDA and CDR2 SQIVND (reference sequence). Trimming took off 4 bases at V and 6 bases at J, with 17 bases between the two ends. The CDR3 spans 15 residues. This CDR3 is CASSTGLGGTDTQYF. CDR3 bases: TGTGCCAGTAGTACCGGACTAGGGGGGACGGATACGCAGTATTTT.

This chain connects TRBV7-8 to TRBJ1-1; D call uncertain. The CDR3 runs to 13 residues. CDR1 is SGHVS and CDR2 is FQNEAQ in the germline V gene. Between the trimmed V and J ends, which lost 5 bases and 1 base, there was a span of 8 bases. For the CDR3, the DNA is TGTGCCAGCAGCCCCGGGGAGAACACTGAAGCTTTCTTT. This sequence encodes CASSPGENTEAFF. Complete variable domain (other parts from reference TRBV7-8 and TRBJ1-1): GAGVSQSPRYKVAKRGQDVALRCDPISGHVSLFWYQQALGQGPEFLTYFQNEAQLDKSGLPSDRFFAERPEGSVSTLKIQRTQQEDSAVYLCASSPGENTEAFFGQGTRLTVV.